This record concerns one T cell receptor beta chain sequence. This record belongs to a study of fetal regulatory T cell absence and autoimmunity. The method was immunoSEQ multiplex PCR; TCRdb's version includes in-frame clones alone and lacks a portion of them. The sample has approximately 94,000 clones, about two thirds seen once; the top ten hold 1.5% to 2%. The sample taken for sequencing was pancreas tissue. This receptor was taken from a male donor with IPEX syndrome.

The CDR3 protein is CAWSVGVDTEAFF. The CDR3 bases are TGTGCCTGGAGTGTAGGGGTGGACACTGAAGCTTTCTTT. The rearrangement joins TRBV30 to TRBJ1-1, with a tentative D call TRBD1 (5 bases). Trimming removed 0 bases at V and 3 bases at J, with 8 bases between. The CDR3 consists of 13 residues. Germline V lookup: CDR1 GTSNPN, CDR2 SVGIG (reference sequence).